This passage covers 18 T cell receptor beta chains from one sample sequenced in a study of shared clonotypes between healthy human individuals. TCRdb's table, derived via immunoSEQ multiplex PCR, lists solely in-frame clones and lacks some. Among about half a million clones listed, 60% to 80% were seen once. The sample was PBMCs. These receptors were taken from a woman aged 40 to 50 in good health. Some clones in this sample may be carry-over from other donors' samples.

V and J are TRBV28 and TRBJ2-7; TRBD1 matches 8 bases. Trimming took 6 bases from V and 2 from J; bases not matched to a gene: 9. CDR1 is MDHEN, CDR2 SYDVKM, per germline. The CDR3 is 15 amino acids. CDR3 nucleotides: TGTGCCAGCAGCCTAACAGGGGGTGGGACCTACGAGCAGTACTTC. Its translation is CASSLTGGGTYEQYF.

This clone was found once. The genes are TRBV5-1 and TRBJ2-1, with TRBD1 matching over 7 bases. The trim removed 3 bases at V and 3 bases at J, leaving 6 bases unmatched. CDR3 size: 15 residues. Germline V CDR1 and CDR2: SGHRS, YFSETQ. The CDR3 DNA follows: TGCGCCAGCAGCTCGGGACAGACAGACTACAATGAGCAGTTCTTC. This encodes CASSSGQTDYNEQFF.

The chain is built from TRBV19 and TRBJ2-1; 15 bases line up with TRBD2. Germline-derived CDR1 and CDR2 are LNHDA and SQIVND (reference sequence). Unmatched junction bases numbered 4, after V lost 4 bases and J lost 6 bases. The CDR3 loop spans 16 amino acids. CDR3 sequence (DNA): TGTGCCAGTAGTAAGGGACTAGCGGGAGGTAGCAATGAGCAGTTCTTC. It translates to CASSKGLAGGSNEQFF.

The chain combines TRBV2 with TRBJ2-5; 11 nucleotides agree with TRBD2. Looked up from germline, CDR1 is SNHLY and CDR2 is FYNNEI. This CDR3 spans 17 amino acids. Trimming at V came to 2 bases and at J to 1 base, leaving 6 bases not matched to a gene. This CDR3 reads CASSEIETSGIQETQYF. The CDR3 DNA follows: TGTGCCAGCAGTGAAATCGAGACTAGCGGGATCCAAGAGACCCAGTACTTC.

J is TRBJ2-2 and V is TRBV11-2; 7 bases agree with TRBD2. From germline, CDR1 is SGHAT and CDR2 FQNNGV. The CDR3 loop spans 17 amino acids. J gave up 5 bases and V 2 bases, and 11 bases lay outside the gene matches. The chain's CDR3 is CASSLRRAGDGTGELFF. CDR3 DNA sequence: TGTGCCAGCAGCTTACGCCGGGCGGGAGATGGGACCGGGGAGCTGTTTTTT. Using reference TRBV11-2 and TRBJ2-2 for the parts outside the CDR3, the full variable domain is EAGVAQSPRYKIIEKRQSVAFWCNPISGHATLYWYQQILGQGPKLLIQFQNNGVVDDSQLPKDRFSAERLKGVDSTLKIQPAKLEDSAVYLCASSLRRAGDGTGELFFGEGSRLTVL.

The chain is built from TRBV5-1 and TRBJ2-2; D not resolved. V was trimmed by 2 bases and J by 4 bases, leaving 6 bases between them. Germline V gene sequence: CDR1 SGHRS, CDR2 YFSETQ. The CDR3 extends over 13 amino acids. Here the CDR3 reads CASSFGITGELFF. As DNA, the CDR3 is TGCGCCAGCAGCTTTGGTATCACCGGGGAGCTGTTTTTT.

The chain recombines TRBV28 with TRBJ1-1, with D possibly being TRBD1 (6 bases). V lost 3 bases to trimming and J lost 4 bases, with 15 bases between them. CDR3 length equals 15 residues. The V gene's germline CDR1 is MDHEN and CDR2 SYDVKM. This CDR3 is CASSFYRGGGTEAFF. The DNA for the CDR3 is TGTGCCAGCAGTTTTTATAGGGGAGGGGGCACTGAAGCTTTCTTT.

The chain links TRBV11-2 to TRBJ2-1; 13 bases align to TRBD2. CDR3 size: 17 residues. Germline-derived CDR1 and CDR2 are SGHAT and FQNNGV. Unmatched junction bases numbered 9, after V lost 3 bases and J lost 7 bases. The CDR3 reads CASSFLPRLAGGNEQFF. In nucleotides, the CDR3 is TGTGCCAGCAGCTTTCTTCCTAGACTAGCGGGGGGTAATGAGCAGTTCTTC.

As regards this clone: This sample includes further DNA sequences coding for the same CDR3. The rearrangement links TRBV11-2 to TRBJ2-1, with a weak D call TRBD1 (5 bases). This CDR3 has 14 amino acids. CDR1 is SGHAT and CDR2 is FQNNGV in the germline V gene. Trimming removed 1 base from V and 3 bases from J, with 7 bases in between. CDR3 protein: CASSLGQNYNEQFF. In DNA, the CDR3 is TGTGCCAGCAGCTTAGGACAGAACTACAATGAGCAGTTCTTC.

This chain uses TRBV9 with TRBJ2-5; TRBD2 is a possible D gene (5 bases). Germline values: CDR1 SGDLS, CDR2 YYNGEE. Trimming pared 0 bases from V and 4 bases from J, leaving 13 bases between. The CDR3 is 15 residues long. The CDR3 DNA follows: TGTGCCAGCAGCGTAGGGAGGCAGAGACTAGAGACCCAGTACTTC. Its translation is CASSVGRQRLETQYF.

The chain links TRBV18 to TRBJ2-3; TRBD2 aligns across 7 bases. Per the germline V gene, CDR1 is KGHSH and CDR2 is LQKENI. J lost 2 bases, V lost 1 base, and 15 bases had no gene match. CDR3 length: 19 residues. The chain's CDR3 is CASSPLAARGAGATDTQYF. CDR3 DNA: TGTGCCAGCTCACCACTTGCCGCCCGAGGGGCGGGAGCCACAGATACGCAGTATTTT. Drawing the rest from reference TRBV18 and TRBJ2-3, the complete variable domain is NAGVMQNPRHLVRRRGQEARLRCSPMKGHSHVYWYRQLPEEGLKFMVYLQKENIIDESGMPKERFSAEFPKEGPSILRIQQVVRGDSAAYFCASSPLAARGAGATDTQYFGPGTRLTVL.

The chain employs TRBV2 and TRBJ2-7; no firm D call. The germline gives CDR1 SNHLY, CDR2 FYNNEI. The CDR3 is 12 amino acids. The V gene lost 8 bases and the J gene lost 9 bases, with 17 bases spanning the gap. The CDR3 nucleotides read TGTGCCAGCTCCATATCGAGGTTGGGGCAGTACTTC. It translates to CASSISRLGQYF.

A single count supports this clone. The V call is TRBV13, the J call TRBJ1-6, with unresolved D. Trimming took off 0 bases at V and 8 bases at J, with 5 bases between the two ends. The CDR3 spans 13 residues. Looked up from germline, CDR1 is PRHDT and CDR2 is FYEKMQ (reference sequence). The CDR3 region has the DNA TGTGCCAGCAGCTTAGGAAGGTATTCACCCCTCCACTTT. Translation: CASSLGRYSPLHF.

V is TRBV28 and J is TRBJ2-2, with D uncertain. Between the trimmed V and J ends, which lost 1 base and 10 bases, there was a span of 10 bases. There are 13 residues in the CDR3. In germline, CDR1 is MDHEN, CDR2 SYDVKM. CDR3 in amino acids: CASSLSASPELFF. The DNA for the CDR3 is TGTGCCAGCAGTTTATCCGCTTCCCCGGAGCTGTTTTTT. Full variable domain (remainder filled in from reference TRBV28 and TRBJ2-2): DVKVTQSSRYLVKRTGEKVFLECVQDMDHENMFWYRQDPGLGLRLIYFSYDVKMKEKGDIPEGYSVSREKKERFSLILESASTNQTSMYLCASSLSASPELFFGEGSRLTVL.

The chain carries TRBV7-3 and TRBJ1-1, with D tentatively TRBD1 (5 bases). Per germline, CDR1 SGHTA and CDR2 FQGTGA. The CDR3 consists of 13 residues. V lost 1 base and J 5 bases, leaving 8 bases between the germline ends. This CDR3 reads CASSLMQGTEAFF. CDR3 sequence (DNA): TGTGCCAGCAGCTTAATGCAGGGAACTGAAGCTTTCTTT.

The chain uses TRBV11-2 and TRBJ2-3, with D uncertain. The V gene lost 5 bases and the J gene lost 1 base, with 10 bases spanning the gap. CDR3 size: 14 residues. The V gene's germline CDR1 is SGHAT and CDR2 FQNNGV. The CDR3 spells CASSVGSGTDTQYF. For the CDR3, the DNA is TGTGCCAGCAGCGTCGGGTCCGGCACAGATACGCAGTATTTT.

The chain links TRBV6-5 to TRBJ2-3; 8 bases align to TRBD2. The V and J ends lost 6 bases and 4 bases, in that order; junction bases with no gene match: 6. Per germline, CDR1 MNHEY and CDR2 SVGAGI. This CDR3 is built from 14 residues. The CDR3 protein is CASRSGGSADTQYF. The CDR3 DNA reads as TGTGCCAGCAGGTCGGGAGGGAGTGCAGATACGCAGTATTTT.

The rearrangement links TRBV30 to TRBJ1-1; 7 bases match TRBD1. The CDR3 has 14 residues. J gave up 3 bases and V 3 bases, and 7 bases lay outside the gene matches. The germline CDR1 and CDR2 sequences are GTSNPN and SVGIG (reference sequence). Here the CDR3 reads CAWSVDRAHTEAFF. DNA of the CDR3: TGTGCCTGGAGCGTAGACAGGGCCCACACTGAAGCTTTCTTT.